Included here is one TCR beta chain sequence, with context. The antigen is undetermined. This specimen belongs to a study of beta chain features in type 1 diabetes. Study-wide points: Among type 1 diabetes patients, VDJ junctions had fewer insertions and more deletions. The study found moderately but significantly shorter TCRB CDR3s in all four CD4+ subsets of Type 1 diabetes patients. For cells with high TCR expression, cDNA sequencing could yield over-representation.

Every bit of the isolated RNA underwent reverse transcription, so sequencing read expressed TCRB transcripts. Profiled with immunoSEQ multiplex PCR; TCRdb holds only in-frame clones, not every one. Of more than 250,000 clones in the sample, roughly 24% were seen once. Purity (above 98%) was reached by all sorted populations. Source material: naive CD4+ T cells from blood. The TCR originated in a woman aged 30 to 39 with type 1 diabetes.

Here the CDR3 reads CEGGNTQYF. DNA of the CDR3: TGCGAGGGAGGGAATACGCAGTATTTT. The chain employs TRBV10-1 and TRBJ2-3; TRBD2 agrees at 7 bases. CDR3 size: 9 residues. Germline-derived CDR1 and CDR2 are WNHNN and SYGVQD (reference sequence).